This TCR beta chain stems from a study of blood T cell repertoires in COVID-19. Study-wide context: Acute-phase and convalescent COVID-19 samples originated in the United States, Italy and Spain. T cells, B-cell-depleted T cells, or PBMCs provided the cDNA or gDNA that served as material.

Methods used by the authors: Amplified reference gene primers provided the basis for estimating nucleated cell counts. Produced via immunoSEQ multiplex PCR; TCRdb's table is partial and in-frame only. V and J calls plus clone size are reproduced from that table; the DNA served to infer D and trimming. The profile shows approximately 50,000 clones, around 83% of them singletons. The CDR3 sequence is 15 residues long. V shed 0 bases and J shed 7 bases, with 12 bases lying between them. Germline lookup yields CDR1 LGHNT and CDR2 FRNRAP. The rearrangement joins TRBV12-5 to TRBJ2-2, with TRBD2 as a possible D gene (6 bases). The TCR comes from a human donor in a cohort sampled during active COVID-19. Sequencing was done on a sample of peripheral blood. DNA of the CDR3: TGTGCTAGTGGTTTGGTGACTAGTCGCGGCGGGGAGCTGTTTTTT. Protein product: CASGLVTSRGGELFF.